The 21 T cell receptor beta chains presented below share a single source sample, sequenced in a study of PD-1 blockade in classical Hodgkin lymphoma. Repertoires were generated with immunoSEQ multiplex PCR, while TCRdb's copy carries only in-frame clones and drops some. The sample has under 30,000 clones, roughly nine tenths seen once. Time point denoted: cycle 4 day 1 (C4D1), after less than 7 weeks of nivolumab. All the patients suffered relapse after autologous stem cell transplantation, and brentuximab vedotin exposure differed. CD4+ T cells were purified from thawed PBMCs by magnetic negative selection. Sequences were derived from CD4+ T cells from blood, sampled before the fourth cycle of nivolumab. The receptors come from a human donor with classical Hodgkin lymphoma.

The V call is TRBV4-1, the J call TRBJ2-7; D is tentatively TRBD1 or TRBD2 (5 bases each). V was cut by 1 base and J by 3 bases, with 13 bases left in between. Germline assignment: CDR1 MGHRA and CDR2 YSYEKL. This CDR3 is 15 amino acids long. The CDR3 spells CASSQGAGAVYEQYF. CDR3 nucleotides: TGCGCCAGCAGCCAAGGGGCCGGGGCGGTCTACGAGCAGTACTTC.

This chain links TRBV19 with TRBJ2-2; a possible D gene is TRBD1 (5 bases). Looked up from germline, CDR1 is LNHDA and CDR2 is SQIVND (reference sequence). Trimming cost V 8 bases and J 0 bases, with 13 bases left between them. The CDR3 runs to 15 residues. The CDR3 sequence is CASEKGSANTGELFF. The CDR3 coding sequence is TGTGCCAGTGAAAAGGGGTCCGCGAACACCGGGGAGCTGTTTTTT.

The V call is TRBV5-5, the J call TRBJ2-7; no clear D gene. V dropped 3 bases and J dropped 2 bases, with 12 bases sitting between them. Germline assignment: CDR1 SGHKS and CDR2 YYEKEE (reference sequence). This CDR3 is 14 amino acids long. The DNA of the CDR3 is TGTGCCAGCAGCTCCGCCCCTCACACCTACGAGCAGTACTTC. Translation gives CASSSAPHTYEQYF.

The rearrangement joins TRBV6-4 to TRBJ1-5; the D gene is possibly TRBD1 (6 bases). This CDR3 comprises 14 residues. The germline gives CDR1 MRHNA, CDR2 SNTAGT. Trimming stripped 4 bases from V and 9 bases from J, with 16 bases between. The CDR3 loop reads CASSGRGECWPQHF. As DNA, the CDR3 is TGTGCCAGCAGTGGGAGGGGGGAGTGTTGGCCCCAGCATTTT.

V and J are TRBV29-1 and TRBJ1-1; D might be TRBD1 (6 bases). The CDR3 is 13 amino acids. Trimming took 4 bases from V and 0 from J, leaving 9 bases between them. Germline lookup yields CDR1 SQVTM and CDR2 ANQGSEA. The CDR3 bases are TGCAGCGTTGCAGGGGTCCTGAACACTGAAGCTTTCTTT. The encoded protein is CSVAGVLNTEAFF.

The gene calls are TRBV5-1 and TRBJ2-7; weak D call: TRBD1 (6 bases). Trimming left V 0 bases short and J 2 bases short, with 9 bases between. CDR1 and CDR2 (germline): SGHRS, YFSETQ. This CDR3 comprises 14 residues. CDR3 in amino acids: CASSLAAGAYEQYF. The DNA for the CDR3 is TGCGCCAGCAGCTTGGCGGCAGGGGCCTACGAGCAGTACTTC. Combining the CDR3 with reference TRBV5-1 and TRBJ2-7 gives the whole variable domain KAGVTQTPRYLIKTRGQQVTLSCSPISGHRSVSWYQQTPGQGLQFLFEYFSETQRNKGNFPGRFSGRQFSNSRSEMNVSTLELGDSALYLCASSLAAGAYEQYFGPGTRLTVT.

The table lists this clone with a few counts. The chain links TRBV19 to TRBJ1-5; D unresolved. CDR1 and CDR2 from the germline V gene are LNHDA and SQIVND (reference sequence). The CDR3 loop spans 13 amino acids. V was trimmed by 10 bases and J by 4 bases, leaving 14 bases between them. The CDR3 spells CATGPSRNQPQHF. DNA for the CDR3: TGTGCCACTGGTCCCAGCCGAAATCAGCCCCAGCATTTT.

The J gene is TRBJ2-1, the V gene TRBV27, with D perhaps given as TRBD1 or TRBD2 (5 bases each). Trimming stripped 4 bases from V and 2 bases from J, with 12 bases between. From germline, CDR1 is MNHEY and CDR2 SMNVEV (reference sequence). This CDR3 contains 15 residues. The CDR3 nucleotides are TGTGCCAGCAGTTCCCGGGACCCGACCTACAATGAGCAGTTCTTC. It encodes CASSSRDPTYNEQFF.

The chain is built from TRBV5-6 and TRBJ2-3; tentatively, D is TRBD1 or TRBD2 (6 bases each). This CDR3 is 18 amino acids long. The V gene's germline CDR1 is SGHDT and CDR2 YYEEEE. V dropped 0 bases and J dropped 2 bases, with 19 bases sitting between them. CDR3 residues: CASSLVGWRDTTTDTQYF. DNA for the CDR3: TGTGCCAGCAGCTTGGTTGGTTGGCGGGACACAACCACAGATACGCAGTATTTT. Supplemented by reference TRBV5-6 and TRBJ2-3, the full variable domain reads DAGVTQSPTHLIKTRGQQVTLRCSPKSGHDTVSWYQQALGQGPQFIFQYYEEEERQRGNFPDRFSGHQFPNYSSELNVNALLLGDSALYLCASSLVGWRDTTTDTQYFGPGTRLTVL.

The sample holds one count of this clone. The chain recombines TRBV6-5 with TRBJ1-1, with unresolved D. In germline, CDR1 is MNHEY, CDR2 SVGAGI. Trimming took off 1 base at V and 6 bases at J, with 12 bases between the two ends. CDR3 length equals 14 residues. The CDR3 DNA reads TGTGCCAGCAGTTACTTTCCGAGACGCTCTGAAGCTTTCTTT. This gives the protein CASSYFPRRSEAFF.

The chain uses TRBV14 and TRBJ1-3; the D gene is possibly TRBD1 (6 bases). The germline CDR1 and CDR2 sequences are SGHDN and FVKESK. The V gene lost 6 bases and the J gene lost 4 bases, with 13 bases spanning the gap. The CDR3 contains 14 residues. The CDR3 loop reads CASRTGPSGNTIYF. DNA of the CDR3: TGTGCCAGCAGAACAGGGCCCTCCGGAAACACCATATATTTT.

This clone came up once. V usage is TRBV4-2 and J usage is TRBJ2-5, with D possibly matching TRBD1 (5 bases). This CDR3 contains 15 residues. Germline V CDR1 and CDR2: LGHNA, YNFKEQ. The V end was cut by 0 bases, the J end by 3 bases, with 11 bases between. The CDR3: CASSQDQGRKETQYF. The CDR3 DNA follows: TGTGCCAGCAGCCAAGATCAGGGCAGGAAAGAGACCCAGTACTTC.

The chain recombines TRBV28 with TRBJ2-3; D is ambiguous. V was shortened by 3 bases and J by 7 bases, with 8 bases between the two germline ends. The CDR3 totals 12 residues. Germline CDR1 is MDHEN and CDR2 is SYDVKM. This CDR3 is CASSFFSNTQYF. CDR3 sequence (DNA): TGTGCCAGCAGTTTTTTTAGCAATACGCAGTATTTT.

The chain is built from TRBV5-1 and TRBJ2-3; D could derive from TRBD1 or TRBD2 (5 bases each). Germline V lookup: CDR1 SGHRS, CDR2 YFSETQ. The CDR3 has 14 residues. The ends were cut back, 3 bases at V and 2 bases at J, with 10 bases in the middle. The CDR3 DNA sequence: TGCGCCAGCAGCTGGGGACCTACCACAGATACGCAGTATTTT. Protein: CASSWGPTTDTQYF.

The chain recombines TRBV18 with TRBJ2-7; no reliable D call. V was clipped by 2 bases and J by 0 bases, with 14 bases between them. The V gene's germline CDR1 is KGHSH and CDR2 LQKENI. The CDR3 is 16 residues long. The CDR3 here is CASSPEQRTASYEQYF. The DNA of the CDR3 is TGTGCCAGCTCACCAGAGCAGAGGACGGCCTCCTACGAGCAGTACTTC.

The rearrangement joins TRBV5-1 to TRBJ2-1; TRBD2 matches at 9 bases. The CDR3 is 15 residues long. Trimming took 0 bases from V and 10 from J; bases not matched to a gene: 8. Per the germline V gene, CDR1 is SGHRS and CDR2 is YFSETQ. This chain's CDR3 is CASSLEGGRAGEQFF. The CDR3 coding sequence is TGCGCCAGCAGCTTGGAAGGCGGGAGGGCGGGCGAGCAGTTCTTC. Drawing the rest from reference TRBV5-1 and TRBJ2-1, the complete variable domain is KAGVTQTPRYLIKTRGQQVTLSCSPISGHRSVSWYQQTPGQGLQFLFEYFSETQRNKGNFPGRFSGRQFSNSRSEMNVSTLELGDSALYLCASSLEGGRAGEQFFGPGTRLTVL.

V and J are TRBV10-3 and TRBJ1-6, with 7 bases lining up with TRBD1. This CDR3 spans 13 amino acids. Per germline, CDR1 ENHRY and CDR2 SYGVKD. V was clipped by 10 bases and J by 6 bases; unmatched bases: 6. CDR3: CATKQGINSPLHF. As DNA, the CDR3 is TGTGCCACCAAACAGGGGATTAATTCACCCCTCCACTTT.

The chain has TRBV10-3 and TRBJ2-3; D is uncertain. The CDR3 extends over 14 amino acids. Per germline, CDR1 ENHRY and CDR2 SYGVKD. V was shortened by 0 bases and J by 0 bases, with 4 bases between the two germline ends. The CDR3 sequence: CAISESASTDTQYF. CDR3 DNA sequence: TGTGCCATCAGTGAGTCTGCTAGCACAGATACGCAGTATTTT.

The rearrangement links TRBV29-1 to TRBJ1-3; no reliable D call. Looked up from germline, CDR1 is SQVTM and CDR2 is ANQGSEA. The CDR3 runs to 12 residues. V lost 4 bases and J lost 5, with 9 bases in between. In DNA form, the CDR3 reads TGCAGCGTTGGGGTAGGGCGAAACACCATATATTTT. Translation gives CSVGVGRNTIYF.

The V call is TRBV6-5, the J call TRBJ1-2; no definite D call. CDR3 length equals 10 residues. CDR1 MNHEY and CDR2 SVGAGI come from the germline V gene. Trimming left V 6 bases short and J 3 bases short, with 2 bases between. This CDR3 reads CASSDYGYTF. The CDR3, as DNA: TGTGCCAGCAGCGACTATGGCTACACCTTC.

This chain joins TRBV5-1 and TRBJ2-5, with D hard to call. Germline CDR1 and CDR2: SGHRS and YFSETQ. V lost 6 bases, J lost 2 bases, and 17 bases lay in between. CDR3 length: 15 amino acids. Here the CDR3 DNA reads TGCGCCAGCACCCCTGGCAGTGGTGCTCAAGAGACCCAGTACTTC. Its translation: CASTPGSGAQETQYF.